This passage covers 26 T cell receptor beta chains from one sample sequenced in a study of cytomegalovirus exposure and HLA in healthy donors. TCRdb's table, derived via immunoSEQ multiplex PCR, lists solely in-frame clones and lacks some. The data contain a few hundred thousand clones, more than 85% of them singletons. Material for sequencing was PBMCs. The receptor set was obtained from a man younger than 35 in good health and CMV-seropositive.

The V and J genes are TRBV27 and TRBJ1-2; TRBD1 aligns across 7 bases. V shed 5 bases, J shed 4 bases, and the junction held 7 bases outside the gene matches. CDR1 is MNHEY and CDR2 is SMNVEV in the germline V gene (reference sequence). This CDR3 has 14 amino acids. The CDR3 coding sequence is TGTGCCAGCAGTCCCAGGGGGGGGGTCTATGGCTACACCTTC. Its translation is CASSPRGGVYGYTF.

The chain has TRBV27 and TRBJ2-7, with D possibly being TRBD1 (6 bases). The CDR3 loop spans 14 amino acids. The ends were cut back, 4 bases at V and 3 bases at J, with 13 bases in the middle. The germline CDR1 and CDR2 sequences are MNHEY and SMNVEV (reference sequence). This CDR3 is CASSSQGPYYEQYF. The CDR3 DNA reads TGTGCCAGCAGTTCACAGGGTCCGTACTACGAGCAGTACTTC.

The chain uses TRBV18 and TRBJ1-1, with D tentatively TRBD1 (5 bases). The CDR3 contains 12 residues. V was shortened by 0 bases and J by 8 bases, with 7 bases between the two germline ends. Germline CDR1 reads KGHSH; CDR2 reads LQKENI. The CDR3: CASSPPNREAFF. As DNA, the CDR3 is TGTGCCAGCTCACCACCGAACAGGGAAGCTTTCTTT. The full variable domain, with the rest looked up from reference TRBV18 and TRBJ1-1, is NAGVMQNPRHLVRRRGQEARLRCSPMKGHSHVYWYRQLPEEGLKFMVYLQKENIIDESGMPKERFSAEFPKEGPSILRIQQVVRGDSAAYFCASSPPNREAFFGQGTRLTVV.

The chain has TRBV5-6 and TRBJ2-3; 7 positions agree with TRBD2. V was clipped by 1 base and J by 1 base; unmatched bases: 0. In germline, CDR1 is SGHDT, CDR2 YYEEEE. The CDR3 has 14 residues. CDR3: CASSLTSGTDTQYF. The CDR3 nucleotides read TGTGCCAGCAGCTTGACTAGCGGCACAGATACGCAGTATTTT.

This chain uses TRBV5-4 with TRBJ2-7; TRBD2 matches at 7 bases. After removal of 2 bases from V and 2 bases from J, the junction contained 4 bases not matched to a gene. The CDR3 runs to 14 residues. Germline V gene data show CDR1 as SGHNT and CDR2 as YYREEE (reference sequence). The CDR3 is CASSFTSAAYEQYF. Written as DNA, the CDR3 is TGTGCCAGCAGCTTCACTAGCGCGGCCTACGAGCAGTACTTC. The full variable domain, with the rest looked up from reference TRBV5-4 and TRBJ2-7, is ETGVTQSPTHLIKTRGQQVTLRCSSQSGHNTVSWYQQALGQGPQFIFQYYREEENGRGNFPPRFSGLQFPNYSSELNVNALELDDSALYLCASSFTSAAYEQYFGPGTRLTVT.

CDR3 DNA sequence: TGCGCCAGCAGGCCGGGACAGGGGTTTGATGGCTACACCTTC. Translated, it gives CASRPGQGFDGYTF. This chain links TRBV5-1 with TRBJ1-2, with 10 bases fitting TRBD1. CDR1 and CDR2 from the germline V gene are SGHRS and YFSETQ. This CDR3 has 14 amino acids. The J segment lost 6 bases and the V segment lost 5 bases, leaving 7 bases of the junction unmatched.

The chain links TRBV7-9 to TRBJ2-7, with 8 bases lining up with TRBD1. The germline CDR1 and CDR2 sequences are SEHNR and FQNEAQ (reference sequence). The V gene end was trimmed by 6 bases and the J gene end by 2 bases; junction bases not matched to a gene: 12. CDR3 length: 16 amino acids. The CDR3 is CASSQHPGQGPYEQYF. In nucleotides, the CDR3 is TGTGCCAGCAGTCAACATCCAGGACAGGGACCCTACGAGCAGTACTTC.

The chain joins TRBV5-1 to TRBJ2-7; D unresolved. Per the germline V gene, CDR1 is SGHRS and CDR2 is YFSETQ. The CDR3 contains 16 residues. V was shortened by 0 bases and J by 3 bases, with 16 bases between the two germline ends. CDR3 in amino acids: CASSLALEAAIYEQYF. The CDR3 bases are TGCGCCAGCAGCTTGGCCTTAGAGGCAGCCATCTACGAGCAGTACTTC. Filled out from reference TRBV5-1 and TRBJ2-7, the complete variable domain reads KAGVTQTPRYLIKTRGQQVTLSCSPISGHRSVSWYQQTPGQGLQFLFEYFSETQRNKGNFPGRFSGRQFSNSRSEMNVSTLELGDSALYLCASSLALEAAIYEQYFGPGTRLTVT.

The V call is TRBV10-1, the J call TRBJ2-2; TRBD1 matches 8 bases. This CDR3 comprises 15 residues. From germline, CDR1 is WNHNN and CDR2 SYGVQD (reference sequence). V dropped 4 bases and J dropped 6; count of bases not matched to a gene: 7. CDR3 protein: CASSALDREAGELFF. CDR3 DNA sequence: TGCGCCAGCAGTGCCCTGGACAGGGAAGCCGGGGAGCTGTTTTTT.

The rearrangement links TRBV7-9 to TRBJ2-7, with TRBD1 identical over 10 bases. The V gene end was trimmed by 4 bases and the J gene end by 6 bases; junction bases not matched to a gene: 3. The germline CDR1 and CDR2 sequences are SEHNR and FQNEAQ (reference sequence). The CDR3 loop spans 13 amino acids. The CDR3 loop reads CASSSGTGVEQYF. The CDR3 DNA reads TGTGCCAGCAGCTCCGGGACAGGGGTCGAGCAGTACTTC.

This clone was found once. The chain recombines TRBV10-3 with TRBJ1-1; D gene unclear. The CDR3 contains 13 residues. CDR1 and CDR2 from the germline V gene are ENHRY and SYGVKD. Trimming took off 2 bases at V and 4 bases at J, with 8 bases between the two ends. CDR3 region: CAISEPGPTEAFF. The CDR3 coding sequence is TGTGCCATCAGTGAGCCGGGTCCCACTGAAGCTTTCTTT.

CDR3 nucleotides: TGTGCCAGCGGCTTTAGCGGGACCCTCGCGATCAGCTCCTACAATGAGCAGTTCTTC. This translates into CASGFSGTLAISSYNEQFF. The chain uses TRBV27 and TRBJ2-1; the match to TRBD2 covers 8 bases. The V gene's germline CDR1 is MNHEY and CDR2 SMNVEV (reference sequence). Trimming removed 8 bases from V and 0 bases from J; junction bases left unmatched: 18. The CDR3 loop spans 19 amino acids.

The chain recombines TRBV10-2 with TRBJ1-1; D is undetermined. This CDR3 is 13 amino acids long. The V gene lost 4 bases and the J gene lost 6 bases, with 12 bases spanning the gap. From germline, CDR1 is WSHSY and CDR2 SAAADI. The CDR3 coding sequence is TGCGCCAGCAGTGTGGGGTTTGACGCTGAAGCTTTCTTT. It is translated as CASSVGFDAEAFF.

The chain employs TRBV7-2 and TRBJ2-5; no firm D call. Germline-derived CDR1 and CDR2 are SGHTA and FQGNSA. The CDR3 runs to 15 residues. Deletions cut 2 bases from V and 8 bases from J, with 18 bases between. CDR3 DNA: TGTGCCAGCAGCTTATATCGAGGTGCACTCGGCACCCAGTACTTC. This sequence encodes CASSLYRGALGTQYF.

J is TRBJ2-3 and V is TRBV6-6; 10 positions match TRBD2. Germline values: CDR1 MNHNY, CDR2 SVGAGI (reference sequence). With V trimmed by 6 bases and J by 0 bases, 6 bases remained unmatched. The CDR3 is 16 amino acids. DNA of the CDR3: TGTGCCAGCAGGGTCGGACTAGCGGAGAGCACAGATACGCAGTATTTT. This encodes CASRVGLAESTDTQYF.

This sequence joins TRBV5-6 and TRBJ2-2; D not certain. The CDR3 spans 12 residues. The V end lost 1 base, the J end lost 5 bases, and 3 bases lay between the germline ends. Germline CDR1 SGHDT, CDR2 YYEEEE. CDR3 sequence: CASSLWTGELFF. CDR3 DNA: TGTGCCAGCAGCTTGTGGACCGGGGAGCTGTTTTTT.

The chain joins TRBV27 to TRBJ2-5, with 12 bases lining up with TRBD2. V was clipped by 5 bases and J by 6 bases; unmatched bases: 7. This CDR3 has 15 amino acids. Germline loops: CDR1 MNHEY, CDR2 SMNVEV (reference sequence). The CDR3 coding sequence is TGTGCCAGCAGTGATGGACTAGCGGGAATCAAGACCCAGTACTTC. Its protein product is CASSDGLAGIKTQYF.

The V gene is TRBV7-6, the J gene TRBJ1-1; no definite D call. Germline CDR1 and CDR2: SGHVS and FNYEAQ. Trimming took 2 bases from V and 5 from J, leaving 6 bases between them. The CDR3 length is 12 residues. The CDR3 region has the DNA TGTGCCAGCAGCTTATGGGGTACTGAAGCTTTCTTT. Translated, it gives CASSLWGTEAFF.

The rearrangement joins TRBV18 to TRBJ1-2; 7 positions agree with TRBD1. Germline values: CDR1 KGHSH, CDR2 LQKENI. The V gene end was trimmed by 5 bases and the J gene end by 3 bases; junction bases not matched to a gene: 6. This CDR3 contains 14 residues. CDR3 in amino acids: CASSATGIDYGYTF. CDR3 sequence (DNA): TGTGCCAGCTCAGCGACAGGGATCGACTATGGCTACACCTTC.

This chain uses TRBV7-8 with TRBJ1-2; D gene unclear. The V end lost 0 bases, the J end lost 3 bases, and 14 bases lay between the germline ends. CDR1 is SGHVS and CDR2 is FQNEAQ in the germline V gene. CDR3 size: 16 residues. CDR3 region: CASSLAVTPWDYGYTF. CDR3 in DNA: TGTGCCAGCAGCTTAGCGGTCACACCATGGGACTATGGCTACACCTTC.

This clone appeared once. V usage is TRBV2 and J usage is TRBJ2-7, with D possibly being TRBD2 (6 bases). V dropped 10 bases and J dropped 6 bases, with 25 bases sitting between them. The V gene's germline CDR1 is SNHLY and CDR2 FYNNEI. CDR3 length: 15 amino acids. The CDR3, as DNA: TGTGCCACATCACGATCCGGGACTCTTAGTCCCGAGCAGTACTTC. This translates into CATSRSGTLSPEQYF.

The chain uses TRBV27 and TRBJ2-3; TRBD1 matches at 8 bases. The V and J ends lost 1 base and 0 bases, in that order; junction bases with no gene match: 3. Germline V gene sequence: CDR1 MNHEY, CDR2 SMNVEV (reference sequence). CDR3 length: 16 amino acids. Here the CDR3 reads CASSLFWTGSTDTQYF. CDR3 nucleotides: TGTGCCAGCAGTTTATTTTGGACAGGGAGCACAGATACGCAGTATTTT.

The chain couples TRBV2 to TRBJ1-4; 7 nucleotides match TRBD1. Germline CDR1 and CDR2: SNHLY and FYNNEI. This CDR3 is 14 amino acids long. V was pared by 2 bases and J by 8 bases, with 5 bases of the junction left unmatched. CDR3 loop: CASSERGGREKLFF. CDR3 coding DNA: TGTGCCAGCAGTGAAAGAGGGGGCCGGGAAAAACTGTTTTTT. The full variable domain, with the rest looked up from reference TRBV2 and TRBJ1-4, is EPEVTQTPSHQVTQMGQEVILRCVPISNHLYFYWYRQILGQKVEFLVSFYNNEISEKSEIFDDQFSVERPDGSNFTLKIRSTKLEDSAMYFCASSERGGREKLFFGSGTQLSVL.

CDR3 bases: TGTGCCACCTCGTTTCGGGACGCGAACACCGGGGAGCTGTTTTTT. It translates to CATSFRDANTGELFF. The chain recombines TRBV5-4 with TRBJ2-2, with D perhaps assigned TRBD1 or TRBD2 (5 bases each). Germline V gives CDR1 SGHNT, CDR2 YYREEE (reference sequence). This CDR3 is 15 amino acids long. The V and J ends lost 9 bases and 0 bases respectively, with 15 bases between them. The full variable domain, its missing parts supplied by reference TRBV5-4 and TRBJ2-2, is ETGVTQSPTHLIKTRGQQVTLRCSSQSGHNTVSWYQQALGQGPQFIFQYYREEENGRGNFPPRFSGLQFPNYSSELNVNALELDDSALYLCATSFRDANTGELFFGEGSRLTVL.

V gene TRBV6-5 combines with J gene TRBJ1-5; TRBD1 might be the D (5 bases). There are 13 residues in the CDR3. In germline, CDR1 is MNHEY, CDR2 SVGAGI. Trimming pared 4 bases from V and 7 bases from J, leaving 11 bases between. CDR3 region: CASSSRELQPQHF. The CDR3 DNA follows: TGTGCCAGCAGTTCCAGGGAGTTGCAGCCCCAGCATTTT.

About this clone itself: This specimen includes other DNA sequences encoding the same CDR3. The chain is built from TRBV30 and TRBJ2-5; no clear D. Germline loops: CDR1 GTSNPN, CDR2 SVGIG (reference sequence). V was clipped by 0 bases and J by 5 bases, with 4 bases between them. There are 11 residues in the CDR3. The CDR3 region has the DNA TGTGCCTGGAGTGTAGGGGAGACCCAGTACTTC. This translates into CAWSVGETQYF.